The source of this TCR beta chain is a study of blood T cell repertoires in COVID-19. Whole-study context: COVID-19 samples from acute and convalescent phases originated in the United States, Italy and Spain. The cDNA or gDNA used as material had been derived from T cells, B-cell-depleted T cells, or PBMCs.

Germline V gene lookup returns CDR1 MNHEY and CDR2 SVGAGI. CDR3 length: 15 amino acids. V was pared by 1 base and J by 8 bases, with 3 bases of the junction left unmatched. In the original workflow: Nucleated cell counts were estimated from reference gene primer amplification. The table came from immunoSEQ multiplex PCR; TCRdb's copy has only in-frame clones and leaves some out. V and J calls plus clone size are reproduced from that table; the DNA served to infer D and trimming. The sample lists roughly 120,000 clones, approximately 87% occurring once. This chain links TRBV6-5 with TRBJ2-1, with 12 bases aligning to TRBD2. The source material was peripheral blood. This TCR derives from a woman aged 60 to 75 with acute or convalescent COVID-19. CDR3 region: CASSYLLAGGDEQFF. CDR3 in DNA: TGTGCCAGCAGTTACTTACTAGCGGGGGGCGATGAGCAGTTCTTC.